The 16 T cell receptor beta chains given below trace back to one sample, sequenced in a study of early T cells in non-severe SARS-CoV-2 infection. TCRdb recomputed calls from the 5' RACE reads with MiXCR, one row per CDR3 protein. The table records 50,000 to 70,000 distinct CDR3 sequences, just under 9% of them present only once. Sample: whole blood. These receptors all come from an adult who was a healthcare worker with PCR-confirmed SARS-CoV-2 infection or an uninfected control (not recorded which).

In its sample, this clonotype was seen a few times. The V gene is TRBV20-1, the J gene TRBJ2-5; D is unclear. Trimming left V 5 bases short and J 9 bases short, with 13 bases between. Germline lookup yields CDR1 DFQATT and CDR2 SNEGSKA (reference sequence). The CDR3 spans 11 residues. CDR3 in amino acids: CSAEPSMAQYF. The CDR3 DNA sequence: TGCAGTGCTGAGCCAAGTATGGCCCAGTACTTC.

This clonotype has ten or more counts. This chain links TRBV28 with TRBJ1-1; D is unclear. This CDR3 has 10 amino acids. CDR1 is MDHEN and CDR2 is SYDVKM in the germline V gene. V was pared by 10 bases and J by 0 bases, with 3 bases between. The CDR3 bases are TGTGCCACCATGAACACTGAAGCTTTCTTT. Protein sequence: CATMNTEAFF. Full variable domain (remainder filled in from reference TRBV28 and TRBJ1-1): DVKVTQSSRYLVKRTGEKVFLECVQDMDHENMFWYRQDPGLGLRLIYFSYDVKMKEKGDIPEGYSVSREKKERFSLILESASTNQTSMYLCATMNTEAFFGQGTRLTVV.

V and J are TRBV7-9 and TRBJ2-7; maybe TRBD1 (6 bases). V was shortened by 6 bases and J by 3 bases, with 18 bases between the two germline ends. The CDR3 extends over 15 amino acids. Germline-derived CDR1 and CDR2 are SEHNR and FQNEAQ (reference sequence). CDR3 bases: TGTGCCAGCAGTCTTCCCAGGGGTAACCTCTACGAGCAGTACTTC. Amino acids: CASSLPRGNLYEQYF.

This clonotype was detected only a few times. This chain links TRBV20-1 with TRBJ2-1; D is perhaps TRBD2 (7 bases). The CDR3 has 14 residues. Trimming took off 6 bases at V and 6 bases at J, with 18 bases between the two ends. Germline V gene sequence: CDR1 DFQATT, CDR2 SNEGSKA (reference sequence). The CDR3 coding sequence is TGCAGTGCCCGCTTGGGAGGGGGAAGCAATGAGCAGTTCTTC. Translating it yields CSARLGGGSNEQFF.

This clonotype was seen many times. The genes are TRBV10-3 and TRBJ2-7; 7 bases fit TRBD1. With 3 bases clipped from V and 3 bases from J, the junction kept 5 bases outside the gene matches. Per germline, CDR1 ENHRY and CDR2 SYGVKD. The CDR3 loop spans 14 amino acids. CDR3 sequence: CAISDDRVYYEQYF. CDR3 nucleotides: TGTGCCATCAGTGACGACAGGGTCTACTACGAGCAGTACTTC.

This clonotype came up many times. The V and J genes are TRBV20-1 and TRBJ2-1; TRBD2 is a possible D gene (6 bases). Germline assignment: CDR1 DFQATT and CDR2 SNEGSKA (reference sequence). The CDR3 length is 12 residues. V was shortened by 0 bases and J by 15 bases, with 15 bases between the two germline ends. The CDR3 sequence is CSAREAGSFAFF. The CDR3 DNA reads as TGCAGTGCTAGAGAGGCCGGGAGTTTTGCGTTCTTC.

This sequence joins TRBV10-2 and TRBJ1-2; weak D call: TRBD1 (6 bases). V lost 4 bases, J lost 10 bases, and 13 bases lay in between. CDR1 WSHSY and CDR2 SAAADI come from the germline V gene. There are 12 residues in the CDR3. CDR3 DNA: TGCGCCAGCAGTGTGGCACAGGGATTCTACACCTTC. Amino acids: CASSVAQGFYTF.

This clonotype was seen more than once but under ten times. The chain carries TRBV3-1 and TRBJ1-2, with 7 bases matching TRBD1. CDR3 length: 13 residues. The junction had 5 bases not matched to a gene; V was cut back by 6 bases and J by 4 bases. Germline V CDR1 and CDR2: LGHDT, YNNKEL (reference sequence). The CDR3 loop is CASSRTGPYGYTF. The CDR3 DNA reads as TGTGCCAGCAGTCGGACAGGTCCCTATGGCTACACCTTC. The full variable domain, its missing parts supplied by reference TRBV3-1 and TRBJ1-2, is DTAVSQTPKYLVTQMGNDKSIKCEQNLGHDTMYWYKQDSKKFLKIMFSYNNKELIINETVPNRFSPKSPDKAHLNLHINSLELGDSAVYFCASSRTGPYGYTFGSGTRLTVV.

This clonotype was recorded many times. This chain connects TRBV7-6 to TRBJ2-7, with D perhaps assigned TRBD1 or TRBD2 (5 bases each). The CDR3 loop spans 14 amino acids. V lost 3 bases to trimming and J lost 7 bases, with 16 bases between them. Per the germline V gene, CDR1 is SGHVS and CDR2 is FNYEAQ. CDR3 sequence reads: CASSLGDGRGEQYF. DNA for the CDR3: TGTGCCAGCAGCTTGGGGGACGGGCGAGGAGAGCAGTACTTC.

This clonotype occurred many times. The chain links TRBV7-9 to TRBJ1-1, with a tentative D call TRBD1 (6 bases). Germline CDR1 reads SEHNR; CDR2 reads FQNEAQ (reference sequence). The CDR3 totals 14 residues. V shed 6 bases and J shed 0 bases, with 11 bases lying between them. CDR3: CASSPDRMNTEAFF. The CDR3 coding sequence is TGTGCCAGCAGTCCCGACAGGATGAACACTGAAGCTTTCTTT.

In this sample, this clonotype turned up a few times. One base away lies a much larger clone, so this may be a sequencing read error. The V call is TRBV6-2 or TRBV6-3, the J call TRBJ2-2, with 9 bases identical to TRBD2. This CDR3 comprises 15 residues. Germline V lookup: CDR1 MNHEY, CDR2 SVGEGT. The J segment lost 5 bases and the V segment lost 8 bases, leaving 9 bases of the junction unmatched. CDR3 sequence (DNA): TGTGCCAGCGGTTCTCTAGCGGGACGGACCGGGGAGCTGTTTTTT. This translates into CASGSLAGRTGELFF.

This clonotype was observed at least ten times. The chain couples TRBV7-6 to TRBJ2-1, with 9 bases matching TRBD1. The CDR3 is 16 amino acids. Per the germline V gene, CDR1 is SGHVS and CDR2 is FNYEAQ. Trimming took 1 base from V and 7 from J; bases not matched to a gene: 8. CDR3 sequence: CASSLGYRTGVNEQFF. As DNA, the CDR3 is TGTGCCAGCAGCTTAGGGTATAGGACAGGGGTAAATGAGCAGTTCTTC.

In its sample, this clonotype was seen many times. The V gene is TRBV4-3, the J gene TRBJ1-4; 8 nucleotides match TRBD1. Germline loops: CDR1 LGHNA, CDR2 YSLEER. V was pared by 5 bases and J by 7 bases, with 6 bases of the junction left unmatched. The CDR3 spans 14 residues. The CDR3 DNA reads TGCGCCAGCAGCGGACAGGGCGAGAGTGAAAAACTGTTTTTT. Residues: CASSGQGESEKLFF.

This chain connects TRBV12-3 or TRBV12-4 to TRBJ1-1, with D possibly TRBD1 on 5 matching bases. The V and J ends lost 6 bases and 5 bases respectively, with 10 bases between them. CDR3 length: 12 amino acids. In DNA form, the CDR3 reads TGTGCCAGCAGCCGGGGGGGAACTGAAGCTTTCTTT. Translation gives CASSRGGTEAFF.

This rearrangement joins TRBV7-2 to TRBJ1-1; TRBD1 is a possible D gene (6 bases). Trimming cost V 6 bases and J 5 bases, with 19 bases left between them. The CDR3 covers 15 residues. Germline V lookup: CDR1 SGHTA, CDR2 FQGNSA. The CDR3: CASRSPGGARTEAFF. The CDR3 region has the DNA TGTGCCAGCAGATCTCCGGGGGGCGCGAGGACTGAAGCTTTCTTT.

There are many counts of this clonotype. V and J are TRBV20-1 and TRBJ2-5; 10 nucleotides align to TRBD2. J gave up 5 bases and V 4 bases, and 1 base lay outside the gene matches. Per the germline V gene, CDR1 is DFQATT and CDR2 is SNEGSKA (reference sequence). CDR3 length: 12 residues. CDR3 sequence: CSANSGRETQYF. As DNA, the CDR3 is TGCAGTGCTAATAGCGGGAGGGAGACCCAGTACTTC.